These 8 T cell receptor beta chains were sequenced from one sample in a study of blood T cells in healthy people across ages. Combining a sample-barcoded 5' primer with a J-beta primer mix, a second PCR ran for 7 to 11 cycles. TCRdb re-analysed the 5' RACE reads in MiXCR, keeping a single row per CDR3 protein. Of some 1.7 million distinct CDR3 sequences in the sample, under 30% were seen once. The sequenced sample consisted of blood. The source of these receptors is a woman between 25 and 40 years old in good health.

This clonotype was seen more than once but under ten times. The gene calls are TRBV7-6 and TRBJ1-6; TRBD1 matches at 7 bases. The junction had 5 bases not matched to a gene; V was cut back by 2 bases and J by 7 bases. The CDR3 is made up of 15 amino acids. Looked up from germline, CDR1 is SGHVS and CDR2 is FNYEAQ. This CDR3 is CASSLRQGNNSPLHF. CDR3 nucleotide sequence: TGTGCCAGCAGCTTAAGACAGGGCAACAATTCACCCCTCCACTTT.

The chain is built from TRBV10-2 and TRBJ2-1, with D perhaps TRBD2 (6 bases). V lost 6 bases, J lost 10 bases, and 16 bases lay in between. Germline CDR1 is WSHSY and CDR2 is SAAADI. This CDR3 contains 13 residues. In nucleotides, the CDR3 is TGCGCCAGCAGCCCAATCGCGGGGTGGGAGCAGTTCTTC. Translation: CASSPIAGWEQFF.

This clonotype has a handful of counts. The J gene is TRBJ1-5, the V gene TRBV20-1; D is perhaps TRBD1 (5 bases). Germline V CDR1 and CDR2: DFQATT, SNEGSKA (reference sequence). Trimming pared 4 bases from V and 0 bases from J, leaving 7 bases between. The CDR3 extends over 13 amino acids. The CDR3 DNA reads as TGCAGTGCTACTAGGGGTAGCAATCAGCCCCAGCATTTT. It translates to CSATRGSNQPQHF.

This clonotype was seen a handful of times. The chain couples TRBV12-3 or TRBV12-4 to TRBJ1-2; perhaps TRBD1 as D (5 bases). Trimming cost V 1 base and J 4 bases, with 13 bases left between them. The CDR3 runs 15 residues. The CDR3 DNA sequence: TGTGCCAGCAGTTTAGGTATCGGGACCCTCTATGGCTACACCTTC. This encodes CASSLGIGTLYGYTF.

V and J are TRBV6-2 or TRBV6-3 and TRBJ1-1; D gene uncertain. The CDR3 covers 16 residues. The germline V gene encodes CDR1 MNHEY and CDR2 SVGEGT. The V and J ends lost 0 bases and 4 bases respectively, with 15 bases between them. The CDR3 sequence is CASSYSIDGPGTEAFF. In DNA form, the CDR3 reads TGTGCCAGCAGTTACTCGATAGACGGCCCGGGCACTGAAGCTTTCTTT.

This clonotype occurred a few times. V and J are TRBV5-1 and TRBJ2-5, with D tentatively TRBD1 (6 bases). CDR3 size: 16 residues. V lost 2 bases and J 1 base, leaving 15 bases between the germline ends. From germline, CDR1 is SGHRS and CDR2 YFSETQ. As DNA, the CDR3 is TGCGCCAGCAGCTTACCCTGGGACATCTCCCAAGAGACCCAGTACTTC. It is translated as CASSLPWDISQETQYF.

V and J are TRBV7-8 and TRBJ2-7; D is possibly TRBD2 (5 bases). V gave up 0 bases and J gave up 4 bases, with 10 bases separating them. The CDR3 loop spans 14 amino acids. Germline V lookup: CDR1 SGHVS, CDR2 FQNEAQ. The CDR3 nucleotides are TGTGCCAGCAGCTTAGCGGGAGAAGAATACGAGCAGTACTTC. Translated, it gives CASSLAGEEYEQYF.

The rearrangement uses TRBV20-1 and TRBJ1-5; a weak D match, TRBD1 (6 bases). The germline V and J ends were trimmed by 3 bases and 4 bases, with 16 bases remaining between them. Germline assignment: CDR1 DFQATT and CDR2 SNEGSKA (reference sequence). The CDR3 length is 15 residues. The DNA for the CDR3 is TGCAGTGCTAGGCACTCTGGACAGCTAAATCAGCCCCAGCATTTT. This encodes CSARHSGQLNQPQHF.